This T cell receptor (beta chain) comes out of a study of neurological immune-mediated disorders. Findings and caveats of the study: Expansion of TCR clones was greatest in HTLV-1-associated myelopathy and smallest in multiple sclerosis, where it fell below that of healthy controls. Private repertoires in all groups were suggested by the absence of shared CDR3 amino acid sequences among expanded clones across subjects.

This clonotype was recorded many times. Its antigen remains unknown. Time point noted: technical triplicate 2. TCRdb fed the 5' RACE reads into MiXCR, producing one record per CDR3 protein. The sample includes around 56,000 distinct CDR3 sequences, around 24% of them seen just once. The sequencing input was PBMCs. The receptor's source is a man in his 60s with HTLV-1-associated myelopathy (HAM/TSP).

CDR3 loop: CSASSGSGDGNQPQHF. As DNA, the CDR3 is TGCAGTGCTAGTTCAGGGTCGGGGGATGGCAATCAGCCCCAGCATTTT. The rearrangement links TRBV20-1 to TRBJ1-5; the D gene is possibly TRBD1 (5 bases). Trimming removed 3 bases at V and 2 bases at J, with 17 bases between. The V gene's germline CDR1 is DFQATT and CDR2 SNEGSKA (reference sequence). CDR3 size: 16 residues.